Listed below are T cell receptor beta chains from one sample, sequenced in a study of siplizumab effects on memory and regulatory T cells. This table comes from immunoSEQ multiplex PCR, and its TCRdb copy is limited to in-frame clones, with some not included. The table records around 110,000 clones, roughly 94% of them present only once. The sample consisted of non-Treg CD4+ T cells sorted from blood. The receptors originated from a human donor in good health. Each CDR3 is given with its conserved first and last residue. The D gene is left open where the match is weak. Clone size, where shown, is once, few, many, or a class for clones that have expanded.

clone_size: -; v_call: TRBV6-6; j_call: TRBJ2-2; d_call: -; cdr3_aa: CASSSTGDTGELFF; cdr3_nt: TGTGCCAGCAGTTCTACAGGAGACACCGGGGAGCTGTTTTTT
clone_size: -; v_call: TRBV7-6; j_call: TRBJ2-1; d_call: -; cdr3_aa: CASSPDRGGYNEQFF; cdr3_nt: TGTGCCAGCAGTCCAGACCGGGGCGGATACAATGAGCAGTTCTTC
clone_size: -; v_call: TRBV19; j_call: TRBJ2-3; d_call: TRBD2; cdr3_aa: CASSIVSGGPITDTQYF; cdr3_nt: TGTGCCAGTAGTATAGTGTCGGGAGGCCCCATCACAGATACGCAGTATTTT
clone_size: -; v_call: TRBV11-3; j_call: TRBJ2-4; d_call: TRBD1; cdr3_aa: CASSLGPGTGAKNIQYF; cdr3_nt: TGTGCCAGCAGCTTAGGGCCCGGGACAGGGGCCAAAAACATTCAGTACTTC
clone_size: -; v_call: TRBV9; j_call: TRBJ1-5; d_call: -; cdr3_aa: CASSDRSGNQPQHF; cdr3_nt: TGTGCCAGCAGCGATCGAAGTGGCAATCAGCCCCAGCATTTT
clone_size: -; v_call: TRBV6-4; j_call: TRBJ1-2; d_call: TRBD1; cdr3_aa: CASSDSDRGARTF; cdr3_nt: TGTGCCAGCAGTGACTCTGACAGGGGGGCCCGCACCTTC
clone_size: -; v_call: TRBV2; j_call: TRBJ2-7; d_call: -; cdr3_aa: CASSVGEAYYEQYF; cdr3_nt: TGTGCCAGCAGTGTGGGAGAGGCATACTACGAGCAGTACTTC
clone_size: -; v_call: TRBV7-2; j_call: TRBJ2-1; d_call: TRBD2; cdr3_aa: CASSAPRIAGVGDEQFF; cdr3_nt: TGTGCCAGCAGCGCGCCGAGGATAGCGGGAGTAGGCGATGAGCAGTTCTTC
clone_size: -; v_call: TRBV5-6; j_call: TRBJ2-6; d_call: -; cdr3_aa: CASSLEVGSGANVLTF; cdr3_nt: TGTGCCAGCAGCTTGGAGGTCGGGAGTGGGGCCAACGTCCTGACTTTC
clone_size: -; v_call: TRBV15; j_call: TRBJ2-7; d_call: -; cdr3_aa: CATSRDIGGSYEQYF; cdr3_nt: TGTGCCACCAGCAGAGATATAGGGGGCTCCTACGAGCAGTACTTC
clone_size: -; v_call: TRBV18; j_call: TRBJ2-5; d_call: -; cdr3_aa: CASSPALGETQYF; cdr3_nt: TGTGCCAGCTCACCGGCCCTCGGGGAGACCCAGTACTTC
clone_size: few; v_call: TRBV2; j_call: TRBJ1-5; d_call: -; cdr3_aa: CASSRDSGNQPQHF; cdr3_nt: TGTGCCAGCAGCCGGGATAGTGGCAATCAGCCCCAGCATTTT
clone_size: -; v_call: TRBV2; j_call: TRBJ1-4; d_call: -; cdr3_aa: CASRIFWNNEKLFF; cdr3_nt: TGTGCCAGCAGGATTTTTTGGAATAATGAAAAACTGTTTTTT
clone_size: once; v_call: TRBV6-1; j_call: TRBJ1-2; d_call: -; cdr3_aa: CASNPKIQDNYGYTF; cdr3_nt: TGTGCCAGCAACCCAAAAATTCAGGACAACTATGGCTACACCTTC
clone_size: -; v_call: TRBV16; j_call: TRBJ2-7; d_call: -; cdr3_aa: CASSQYGRGGYEQYF; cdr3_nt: TGTGCCAGCAGCCAATACGGGAGAGGAGGCTACGAGCAGTACTTC
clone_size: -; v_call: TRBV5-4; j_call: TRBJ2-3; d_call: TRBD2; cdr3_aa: CASSSPGTSGVDTQYF; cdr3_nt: TGTGCCAGCAGCTCACCTGGGACTAGCGGGGTAGATACGCAGTATTTT
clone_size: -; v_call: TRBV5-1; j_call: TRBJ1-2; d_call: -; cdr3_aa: CASSLGQAGISYGYTF; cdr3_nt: TGCGCCAGCAGCTTGGGACAGGCTGGCATTTCCTATGGCTACACCTTC
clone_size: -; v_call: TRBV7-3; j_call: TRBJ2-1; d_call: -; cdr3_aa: CASSLTALASANEQFF; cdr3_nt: TGTGCCAGCAGCTTAACAGCCCTAGCAAGTGCCAATGAGCAGTTCTTC
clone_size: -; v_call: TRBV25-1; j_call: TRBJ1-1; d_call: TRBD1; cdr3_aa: CASHRDRDTEAFF; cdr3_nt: TGTGCCAGTCACCGGGACAGGGACACTGAAGCTTTCTTT
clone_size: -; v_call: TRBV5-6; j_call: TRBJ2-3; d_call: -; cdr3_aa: CATDSGGADTQYF; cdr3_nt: TGTGCCACAGATAGTGGGGGAGCCGATACGCAGTATTTT
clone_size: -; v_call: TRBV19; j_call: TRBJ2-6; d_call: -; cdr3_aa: CASNSGTSGANVLTF; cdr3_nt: TGTGCCAGTAACTCCGGGACCTCTGGGGCCAACGTCCTGACTTTC
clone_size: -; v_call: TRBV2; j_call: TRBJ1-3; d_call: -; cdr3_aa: CASTRQSSGNTIYF; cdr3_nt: TGTGCCAGCACCCGTCAGAGCTCTGGAAACACCATATATTTT
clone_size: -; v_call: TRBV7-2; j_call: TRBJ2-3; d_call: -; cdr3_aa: CASSFVEADTQYF; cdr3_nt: TGTGCCAGCAGCTTCGTAGAGGCAGATACGCAGTATTTT
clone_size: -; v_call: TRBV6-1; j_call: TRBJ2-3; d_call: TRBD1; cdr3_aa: CASSEAGQADTQYF; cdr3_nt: TGTGCCAGCAGTGAAGCGGGACAGGCAGATACGCAGTATTTT
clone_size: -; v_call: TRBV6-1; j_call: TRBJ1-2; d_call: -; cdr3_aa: CASSETRTYGYTF; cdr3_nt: TGTGCCAGCAGTGAAACCCGGACCTATGGCTACACCTTC
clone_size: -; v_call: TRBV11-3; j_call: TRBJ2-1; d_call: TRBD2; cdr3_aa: CASSLAGGKDEQFF; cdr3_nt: TGTGCCAGCAGCTTAGCGGGAGGGAAGGATGAGCAGTTCTTC
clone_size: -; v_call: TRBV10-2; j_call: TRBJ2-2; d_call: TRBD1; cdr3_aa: CASSTDRGPSGYGGELFF; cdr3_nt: TGCGCCAGCAGTACGGACAGGGGGCCGTCCGGTTATGGCGGGGAGCTGTTTTTT
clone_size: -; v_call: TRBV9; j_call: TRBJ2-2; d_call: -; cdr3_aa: CASSASYGATGGINTGELFF; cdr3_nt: TGTGCCAGCAGCGCAAGCTACGGGGCAACCGGGGGAATAAACACCGGGGAGCTGTTTTTT
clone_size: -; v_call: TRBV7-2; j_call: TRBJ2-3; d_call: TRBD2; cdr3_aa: CASSSQAGGRGDTQYF; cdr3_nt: TGTGCCAGCAGCTCCCAAGCGGGAGGCCGGGGAGATACGCAGTATTTT
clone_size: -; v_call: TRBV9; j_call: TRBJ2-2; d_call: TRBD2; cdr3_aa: CASSASSGYATGELFF; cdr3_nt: TGTGCCAGCAGCGCCTCTAGCGGGTATGCCACCGGGGAGCTGTTTTTT
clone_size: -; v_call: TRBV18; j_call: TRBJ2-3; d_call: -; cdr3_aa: CASSPQQGDTQYF; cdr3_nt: TGTGCCAGCTCACCACAACAGGGAGATACGCAGTATTTT
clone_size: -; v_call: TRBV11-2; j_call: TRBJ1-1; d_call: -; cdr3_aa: CASSSTGLSNTEAFF; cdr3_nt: TGTGCCAGCAGCTCAACAGGGCTATCGAACACTGAAGCTTTCTTT
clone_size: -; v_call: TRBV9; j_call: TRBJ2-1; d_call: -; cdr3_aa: CASSVARVTNDEQFF; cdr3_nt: TGTGCCAGCAGCGTAGCGCGGGTGACCAACGATGAGCAGTTCTTC
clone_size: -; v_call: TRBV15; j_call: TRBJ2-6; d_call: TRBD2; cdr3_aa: CATSPHRGAGANVLTF; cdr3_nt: TGTGCCACCAGCCCCCACCGGGGGGCTGGGGCCAACGTCCTGACTTTC
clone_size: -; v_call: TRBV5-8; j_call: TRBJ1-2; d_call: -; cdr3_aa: CASSLLANYGYTF; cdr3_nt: TGTGCCAGCAGCTTGCTAGCTAACTATGGCTACACCTTC
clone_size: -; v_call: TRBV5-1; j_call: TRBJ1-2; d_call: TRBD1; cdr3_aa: CASSSDRAFYGYTF; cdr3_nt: TGCGCCAGCAGCTCGGACAGGGCTTTCTATGGCTACACCTTC
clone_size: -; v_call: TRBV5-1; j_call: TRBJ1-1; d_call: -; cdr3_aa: CASSFSNRDTEAFF; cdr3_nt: TGCGCCAGCAGCTTCAGTAACAGGGACACTGAAGCTTTCTTT
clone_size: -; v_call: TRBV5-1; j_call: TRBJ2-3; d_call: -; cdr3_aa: CASSLQGSDTQYF; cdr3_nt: TGCGCCAGCAGCTTACAAGGGTCAGATACGCAGTATTTT
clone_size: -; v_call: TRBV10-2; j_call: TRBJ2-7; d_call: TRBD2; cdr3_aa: CASREGLAGFYEQYF; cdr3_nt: TGCGCCAGCAGAGAAGGACTAGCGGGGTTTTACGAGCAGTACTTC